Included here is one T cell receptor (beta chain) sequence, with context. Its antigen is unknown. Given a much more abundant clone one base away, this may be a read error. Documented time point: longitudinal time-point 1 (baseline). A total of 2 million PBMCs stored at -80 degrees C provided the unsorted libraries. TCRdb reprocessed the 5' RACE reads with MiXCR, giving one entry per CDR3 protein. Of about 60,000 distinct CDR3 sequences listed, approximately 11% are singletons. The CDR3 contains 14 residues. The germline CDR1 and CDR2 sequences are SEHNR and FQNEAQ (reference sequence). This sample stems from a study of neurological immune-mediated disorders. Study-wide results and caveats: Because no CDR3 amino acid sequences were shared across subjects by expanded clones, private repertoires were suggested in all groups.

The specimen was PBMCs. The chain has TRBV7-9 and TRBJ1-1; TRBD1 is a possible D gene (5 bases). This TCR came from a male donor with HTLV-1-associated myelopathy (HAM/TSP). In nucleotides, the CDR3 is TGTGCCAGCAGCTTAATTTTGGGGACGACTGAAGGTTTCTTT. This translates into CASSLILGTTEGFF.